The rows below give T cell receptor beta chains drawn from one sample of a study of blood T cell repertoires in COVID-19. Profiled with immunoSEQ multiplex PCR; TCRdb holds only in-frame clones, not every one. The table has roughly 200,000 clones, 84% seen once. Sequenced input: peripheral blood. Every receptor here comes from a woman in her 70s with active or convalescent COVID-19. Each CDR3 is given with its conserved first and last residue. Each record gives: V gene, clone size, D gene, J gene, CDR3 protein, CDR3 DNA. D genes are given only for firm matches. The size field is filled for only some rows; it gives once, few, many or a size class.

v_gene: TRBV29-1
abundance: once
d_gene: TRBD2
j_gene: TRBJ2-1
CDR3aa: CSDLAGGYNEQFF
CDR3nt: TGCAGCGACCTAGCGGGGGGCTACAATGAGCAGTTCTTC

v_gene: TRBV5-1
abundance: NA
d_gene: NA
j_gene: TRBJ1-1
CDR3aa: CASYLEHPNTEAFF
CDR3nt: TGCGCCAGCTATCTCGAACACCCGAACACTGAAGCTTTCTTT

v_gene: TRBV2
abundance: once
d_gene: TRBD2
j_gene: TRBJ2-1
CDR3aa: CASCTAGLFKQFF
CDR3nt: TGTGCCAGCTGCACAGCGGGACTGTTTAAGCAGTTCTTC

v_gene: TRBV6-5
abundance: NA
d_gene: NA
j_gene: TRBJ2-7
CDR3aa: CASSYGPSYEQYF
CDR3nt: TGTGCCAGCAGTTACGGGCCGTCCTACGAGCAGTACTTC

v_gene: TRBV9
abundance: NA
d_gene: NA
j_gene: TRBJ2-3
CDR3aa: CASSVASGRGADTQYF
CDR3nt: TGTGCCAGCAGCGTAGCGTCGGGCAGGGGGGCAGATACGCAGTATTTT

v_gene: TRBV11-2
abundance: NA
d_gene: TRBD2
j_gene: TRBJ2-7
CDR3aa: CASSLGSGGISYEQYF
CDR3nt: TGTGCCAGCAGCTTAGGTTCGGGAGGAATTTCCTACGAGCAGTACTTC

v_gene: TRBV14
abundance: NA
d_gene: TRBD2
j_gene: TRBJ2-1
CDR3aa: CASSVWGGSGEQFF
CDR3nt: TGTGCCAGCAGCGTCTGGGGGGGAAGTGGTGAGCAGTTCTTC

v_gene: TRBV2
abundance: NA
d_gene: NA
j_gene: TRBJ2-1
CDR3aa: CASSVIWSDNEQFF
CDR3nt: TGTGCCAGCAGTGTTATATGGAGTGACAATGAGCAGTTCTTC

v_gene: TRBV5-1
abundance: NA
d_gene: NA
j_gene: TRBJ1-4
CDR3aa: CASNQDPRHGKLFF
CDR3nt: TGCGCCAGCAACCAAGACCCCCGACATGGAAAACTGTTTTTT

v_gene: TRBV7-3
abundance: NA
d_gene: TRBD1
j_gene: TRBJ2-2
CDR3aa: CASRRRTGSGELFF
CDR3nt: TGTGCCAGCAGGAGAAGGACAGGGAGCGGGGAGCTGTTTTTT

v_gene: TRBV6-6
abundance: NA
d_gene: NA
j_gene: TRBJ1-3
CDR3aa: CASSSRSSGNTIYF
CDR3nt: TGTGCCAGCAGTTCGCGGAGCTCTGGAAACACCATATATTTT

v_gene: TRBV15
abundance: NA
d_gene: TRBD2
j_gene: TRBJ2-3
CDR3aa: CATSGYPTSGITDTQYF
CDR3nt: TGTGCCACCAGCGGGTATCCGACTAGCGGAATCACAGATACGCAGTATTTT

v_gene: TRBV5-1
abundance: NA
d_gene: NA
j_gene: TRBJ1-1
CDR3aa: CASSATSSNTEAFF
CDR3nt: TGCGCCAGCAGTGCGACATCAAGTAACACTGAAGCTTTCTTT

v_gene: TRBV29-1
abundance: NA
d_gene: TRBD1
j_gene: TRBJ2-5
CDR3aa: CSVEIWAGGQETQYF
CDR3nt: TGCAGCGTTGAGATTTGGGCAGGGGGACAGGAGACCCAGTACTTC

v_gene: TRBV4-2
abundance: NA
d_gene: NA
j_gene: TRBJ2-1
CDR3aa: CASSLEPGLNYNEQFF
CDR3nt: TGTGCCAGCAGCCTAGAGCCTGGACTAAACTACAATGAGCAGTTCTTC

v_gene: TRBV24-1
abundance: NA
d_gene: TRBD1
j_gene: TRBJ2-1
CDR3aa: CATSDLGTGREQFF
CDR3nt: TGTGCCACCAGTGACCTAGGGACAGGGCGTGAGCAGTTCTTC

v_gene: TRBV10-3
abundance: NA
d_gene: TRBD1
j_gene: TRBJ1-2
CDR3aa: CAIHGTASLGAGYTF
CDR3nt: TGTGCCATCCATGGGACAGCTTCACTAGGAGCCGGCTACACCTTC

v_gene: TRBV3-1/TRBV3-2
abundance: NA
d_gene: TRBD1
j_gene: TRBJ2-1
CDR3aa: CASRPRDRGYNEQFF
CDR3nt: TGTGCCAGCAGACCCCGGGACAGGGGGTACAATGAGCAGTTCTTC

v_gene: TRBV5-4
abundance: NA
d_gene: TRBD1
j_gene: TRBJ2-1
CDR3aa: CATRGQGSHEQFF
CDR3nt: TGTGCCACCCGCGGACAGGGGAGTCATGAGCAGTTCTTC

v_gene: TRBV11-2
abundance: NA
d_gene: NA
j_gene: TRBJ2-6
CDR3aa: CASSPTGRQGSGANVLTF
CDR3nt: TGTGCCAGCAGCCCCACAGGGCGGCAGGGCTCTGGGGCCAACGTCCTGACTTTC

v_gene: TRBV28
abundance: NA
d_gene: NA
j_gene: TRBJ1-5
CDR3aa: CASSFTRGTQPQHF
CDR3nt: TGTGCCAGCAGTTTCACCCGGGGAACTCAGCCCCAGCATTTT

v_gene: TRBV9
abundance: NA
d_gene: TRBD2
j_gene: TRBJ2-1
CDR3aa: CASSGTGTSRYNEQFF
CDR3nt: TGTGCCAGCAGCGGAACCGGGACTAGCCGCTACAATGAGCAGTTCTTC

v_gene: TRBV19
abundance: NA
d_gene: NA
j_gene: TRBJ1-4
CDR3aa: CASSWAAPSEKLFF
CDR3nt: TGTGCCAGTAGTTGGGCCGCTCCATCTGAAAAACTGTTTTTT

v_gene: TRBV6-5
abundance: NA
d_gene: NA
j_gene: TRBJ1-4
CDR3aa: CAGQGNEKLFF
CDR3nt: TGTGCCGGCCAGGGAAATGAAAAACTGTTTTTT

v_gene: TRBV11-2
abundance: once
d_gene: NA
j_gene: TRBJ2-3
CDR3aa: CASSPGAGTTDTQYF
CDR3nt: TGTGCCAGCAGCCCCGGGGCGGGAACTACAGATACGCAGTATTTT

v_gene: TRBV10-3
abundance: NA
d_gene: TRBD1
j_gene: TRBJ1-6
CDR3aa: CAISEPTGANNSPLHF
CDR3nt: TGTGCCATCAGTGAGCCGACAGGGGCCAACAATTCACCCCTCCACTTT

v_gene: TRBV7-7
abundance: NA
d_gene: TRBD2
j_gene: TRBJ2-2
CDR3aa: CASSPSMAGGIGELFF
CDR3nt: TGTGCCAGCAGCCCTTCGATGGCGGGAGGGATCGGGGAGCTGTTTTTT

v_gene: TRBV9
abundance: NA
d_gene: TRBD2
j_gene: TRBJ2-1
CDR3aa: CASSDTGTSGASSYNEQFF
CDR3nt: TGTGCCAGCAGCGACACCGGGACTAGCGGGGCGAGCTCCTACAATGAGCAGTTCTTC

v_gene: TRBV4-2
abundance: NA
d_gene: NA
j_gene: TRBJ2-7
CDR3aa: CASSQLGSSSYEQYF
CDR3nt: TGTGCCAGCAGCCAATTGGGTTCTAGCTCCTACGAGCAGTACTTC

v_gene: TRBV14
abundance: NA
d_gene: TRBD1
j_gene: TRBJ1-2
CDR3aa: CASSQDPSFETGDYGYTF
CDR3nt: TGTGCCAGCAGCCAAGATCCTTCCTTCGAGACAGGGGACTATGGCTACACCTTC

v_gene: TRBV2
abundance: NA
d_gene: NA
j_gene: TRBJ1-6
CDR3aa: CASSVAGNSPLHF
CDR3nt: TGTGCCAGCAGTGTCGCAGGGAATTCACCCCTCCACTTT

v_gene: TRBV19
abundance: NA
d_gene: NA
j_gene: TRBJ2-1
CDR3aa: CASSRGRDFYNEQFF
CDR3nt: TGTGCCAGTAGTCGAGGCAGGGATTTCTACAATGAGCAGTTCTTC

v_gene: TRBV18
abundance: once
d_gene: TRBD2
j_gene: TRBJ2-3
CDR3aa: CASYPTLAGVRDTQYF
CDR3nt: TGTGCCAGCTACCCGACACTAGCGGGAGTGAGAGATACGCAGTATTTT

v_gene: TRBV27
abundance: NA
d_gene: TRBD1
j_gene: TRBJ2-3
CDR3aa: CASRARAGQGGTDTQYF
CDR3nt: TGTGCCAGCAGAGCCCGGGCCGGACAGGGCGGCACAGATACGCAGTATTTT

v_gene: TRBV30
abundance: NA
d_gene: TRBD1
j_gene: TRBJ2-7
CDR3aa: CAWSVPGQGTLRGTYEQYF
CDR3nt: TGTGCCTGGAGTGTACCGGGACAGGGAACTCTCCGAGGAACCTACGAGCAGTACTTC

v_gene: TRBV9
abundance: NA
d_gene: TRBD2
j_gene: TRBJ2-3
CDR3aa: CASSPPLAVTDTQYF
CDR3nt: TGTGCCAGCAGCCCCCCGCTAGCGGTCACAGATACGCAGTATTTT

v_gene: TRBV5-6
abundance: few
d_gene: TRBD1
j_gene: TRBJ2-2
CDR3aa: CASSPGTGISGELFF
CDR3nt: TGTGCCAGCAGCCCCGGGACAGGGATAAGCGGGGAGCTGTTTTTT

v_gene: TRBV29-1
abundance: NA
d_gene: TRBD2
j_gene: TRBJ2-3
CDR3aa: CSVEGLATDTQYF
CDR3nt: TGCAGCGTTGAAGGACTAGCTACAGATACGCAGTATTTT

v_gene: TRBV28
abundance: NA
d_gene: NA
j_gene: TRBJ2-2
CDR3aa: CASRLRTGELFF
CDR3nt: TGTGCCAGCAGACTCCGGACAGGGGAGCTGTTTTTT

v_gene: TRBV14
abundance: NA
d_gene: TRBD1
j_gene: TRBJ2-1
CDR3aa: CASSFGQGGYNEQFF
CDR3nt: TGTGCCAGCAGCTTCGGACAGGGGGGGTACAATGAGCAGTTCTTC

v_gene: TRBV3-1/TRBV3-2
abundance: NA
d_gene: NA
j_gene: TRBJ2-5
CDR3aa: CASSQDLRPETQYF
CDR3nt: TGTGCCAGCAGCCAAGATCTGAGGCCAGAGACCCAGTACTTC

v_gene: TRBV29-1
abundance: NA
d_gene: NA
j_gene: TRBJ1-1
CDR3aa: CSAGSNTEAFF
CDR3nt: TGCAGCGCCGGGTCCAACACTGAAGCTTTCTTT

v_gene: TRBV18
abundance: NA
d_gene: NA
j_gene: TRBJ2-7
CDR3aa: CASSPTSDEQYF
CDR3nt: TGTGCCAGCTCACCGACGAGCGACGAGCAGTACTTC

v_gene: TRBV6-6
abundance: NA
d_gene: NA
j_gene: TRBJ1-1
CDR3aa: CASSYRLTGNTEAFF
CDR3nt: TGTGCCAGCAGTTACCGATTGACAGGGAACACTGAAGCTTTCTTT

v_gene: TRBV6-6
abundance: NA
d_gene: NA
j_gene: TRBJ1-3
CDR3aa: CASSYSPTSSGNTIYF
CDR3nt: TGTGCCAGCAGTTACAGCCCAACGAGCTCTGGAAACACCATATATTTT

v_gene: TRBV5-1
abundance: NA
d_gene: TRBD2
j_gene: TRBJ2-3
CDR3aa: CASSLGEGRHTDTQYF
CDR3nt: TGCGCCAGCAGCTTGGGGGAGGGACGGCACACAGATACGCAGTATTTT

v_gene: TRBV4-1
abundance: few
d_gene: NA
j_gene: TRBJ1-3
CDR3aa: CASSQEPGNRVSGNTIYF
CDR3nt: TGCGCCAGCAGCCAAGAGCCAGGCAATAGAGTCTCTGGAAACACCATATATTTT

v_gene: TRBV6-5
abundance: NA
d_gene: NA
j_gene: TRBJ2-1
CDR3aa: CASTHPGRHNEQFF
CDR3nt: TGTGCCAGCACACACCCGGGGAGGCACAATGAGCAGTTCTTC

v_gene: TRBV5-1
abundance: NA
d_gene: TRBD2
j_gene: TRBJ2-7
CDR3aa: CASSPGGGRSYEQYF
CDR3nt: TGCGCCAGCAGCCCCGGGGGGGGGCGTAGCTACGAGCAGTACTTC

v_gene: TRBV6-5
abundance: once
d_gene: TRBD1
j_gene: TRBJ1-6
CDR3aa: CASSSTGQGPNSPLHF
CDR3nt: TGTGCCAGCAGTTCCACCGGACAGGGACCTAATTCACCCCTCCACTTT

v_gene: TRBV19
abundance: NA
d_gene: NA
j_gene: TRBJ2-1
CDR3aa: CASSIDLPSNEQFF
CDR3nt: TGTGCCAGTAGTATAGATCTTCCTAGTAATGAGCAGTTCTTC

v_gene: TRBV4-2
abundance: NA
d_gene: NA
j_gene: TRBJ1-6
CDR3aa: CASSQDLRGLNSPLHF
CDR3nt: TGTGCCAGCAGCCAAGACCTGCGGGGACTGAATTCACCCCTCCACTTT

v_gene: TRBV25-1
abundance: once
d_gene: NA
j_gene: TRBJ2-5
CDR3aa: CASLAHRGGQETQYF
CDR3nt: TGTGCCAGCCTAGCCCACAGGGGAGGCCAAGAGACCCAGTACTTC

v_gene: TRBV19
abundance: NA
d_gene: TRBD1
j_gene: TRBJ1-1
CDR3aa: CASSHRSVGQLNTEAFF
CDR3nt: TGTGCCAGTAGCCACCGATCAGTGGGACAGTTGAACACTGAAGCTTTCTTT